This TCR beta chain is from a study of blood T cell repertoires in COVID-19. Original data processing: Estimation of nucleated cell counts relied on the amplification of reference gene primers. Generated by immunoSEQ multiplex PCR, the TCRdb table keeps only in-frame clones and is missing some. The V and J calls and the clone size are those of that table, but D and trimming were determined from the DNA. The table lists about 150,000 clones, roughly 80% of them singletons. The Seattle patients, enrolled during active infection, were followed longitudinally. V trimming: 2 bases; J trimming: 5 bases; junction bases outside the gene matches: 3. This CDR3 is built from 14 residues. CDR1 SGHDN and CDR2 FVKESK come from the germline V gene.

The receptor's source is a woman aged 55-70 years with COVID-19, enrolled during active disease. The rearrangement joins TRBV14 to TRBJ2-5, with 9 bases identical to TRBD2. The specimen sequenced was peripheral blood. Here the CDR3 reads CASSQTRGGETQYF. CDR3 coding DNA: TGTGCCAGCAGCCAAACGCGGGGGGGTGAGACCCAGTACTTC.